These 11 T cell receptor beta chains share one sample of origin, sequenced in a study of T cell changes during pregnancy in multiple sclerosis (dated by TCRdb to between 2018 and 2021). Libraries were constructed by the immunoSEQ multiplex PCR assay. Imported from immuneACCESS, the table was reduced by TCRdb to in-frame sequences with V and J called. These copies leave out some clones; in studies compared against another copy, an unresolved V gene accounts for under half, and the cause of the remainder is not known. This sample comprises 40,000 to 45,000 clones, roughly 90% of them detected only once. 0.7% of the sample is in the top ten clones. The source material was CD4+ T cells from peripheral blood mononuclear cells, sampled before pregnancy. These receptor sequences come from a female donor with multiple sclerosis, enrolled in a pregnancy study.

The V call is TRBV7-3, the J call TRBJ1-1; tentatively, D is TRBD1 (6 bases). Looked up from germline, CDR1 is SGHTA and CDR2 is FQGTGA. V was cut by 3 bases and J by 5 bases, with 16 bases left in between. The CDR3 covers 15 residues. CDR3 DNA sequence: TGTGCCAGCAGCTTGCAGGGGCGTACGGAGACTGAAGCTTTCTTT. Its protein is CASSLQGRTETEAFF.

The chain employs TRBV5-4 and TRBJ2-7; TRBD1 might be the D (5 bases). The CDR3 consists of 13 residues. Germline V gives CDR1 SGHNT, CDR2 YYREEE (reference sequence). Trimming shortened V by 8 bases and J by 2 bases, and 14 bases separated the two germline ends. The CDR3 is CASRKGPTYEQYF. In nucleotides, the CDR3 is TGTGCCAGTCGGAAGGGGCCTACCTACGAGCAGTACTTC.

CDR3 amino acids: CASSSDRGQVNYGYTF. CDR3 coding DNA: TGCGCCAGCAGCTCCGACAGGGGGCAGGTTAACTATGGCTACACCTTC. The chain couples TRBV5-1 to TRBJ1-2; 10 bases line up with TRBD1. The CDR3 spans 16 residues. Germline CDR1 reads SGHRS; CDR2 reads YFSETQ. V lost 3 bases and J lost 1; bases outside the gene matches: 6. Based on the CDR3 plus reference TRBV5-1 and TRBJ1-2, the full variable domain is KAGVTQTPRYLIKTRGQQVTLSCSPISGHRSVSWYQQTPGQGLQFLFEYFSETQRNKGNFPGRFSGRQFSNSRSEMNVSTLELGDSALYLCASSSDRGQVNYGYTFGSGTRLTVV.

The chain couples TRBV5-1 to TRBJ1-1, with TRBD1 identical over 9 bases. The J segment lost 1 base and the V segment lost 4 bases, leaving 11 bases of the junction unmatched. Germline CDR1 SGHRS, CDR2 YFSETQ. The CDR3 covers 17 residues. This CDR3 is CASSPVPGQGPNTEAFF. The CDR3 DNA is TGCGCCAGCAGCCCAGTCCCGGGACAGGGTCCGAACACTGAAGCTTTCTTT.

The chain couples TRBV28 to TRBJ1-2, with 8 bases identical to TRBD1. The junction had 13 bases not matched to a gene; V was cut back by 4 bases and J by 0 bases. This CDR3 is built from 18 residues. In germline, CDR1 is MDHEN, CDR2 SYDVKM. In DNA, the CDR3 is TGTGCCAGCAGTTCACTACCGGGACAGGCATCAACTAACTATGGCTACACCTTC. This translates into CASSSLPGQASTNYGYTF.

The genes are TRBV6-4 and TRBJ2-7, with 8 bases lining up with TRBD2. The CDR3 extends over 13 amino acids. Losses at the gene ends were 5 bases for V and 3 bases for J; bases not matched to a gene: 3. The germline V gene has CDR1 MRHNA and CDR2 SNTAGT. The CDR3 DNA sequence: TGTGCCAGCAGTACCGGGACTAGCTACGAGCAGTACTTC. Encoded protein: CASSTGTSYEQYF.

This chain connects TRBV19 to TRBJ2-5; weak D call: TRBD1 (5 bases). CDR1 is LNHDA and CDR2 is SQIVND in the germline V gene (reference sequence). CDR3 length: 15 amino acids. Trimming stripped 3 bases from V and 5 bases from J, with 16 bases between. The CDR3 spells CASSILRGSGETQYF. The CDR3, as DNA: TGTGCCAGTAGTATTCTTAGGGGTTCTGGGGAGACCCAGTACTTC. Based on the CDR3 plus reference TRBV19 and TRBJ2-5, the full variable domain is DGGITQSPKYLFRKEGQNVTLSCEQNLNHDAMYWYRQDPGQGLRLIYYSQIVNDFQKGDIAEGYSVSREKKESFPLTVTSAQKNPTAFYLCASSILRGSGETQYFGPGTRLLVL.

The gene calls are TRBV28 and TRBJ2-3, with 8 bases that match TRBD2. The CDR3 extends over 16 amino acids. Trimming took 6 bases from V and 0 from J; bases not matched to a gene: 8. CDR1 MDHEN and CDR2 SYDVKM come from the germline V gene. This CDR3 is CASRHSGSPSTDTQYF. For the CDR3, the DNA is TGTGCCAGCAGACACAGCGGGAGCCCTAGCACAGATACGCAGTATTTT.

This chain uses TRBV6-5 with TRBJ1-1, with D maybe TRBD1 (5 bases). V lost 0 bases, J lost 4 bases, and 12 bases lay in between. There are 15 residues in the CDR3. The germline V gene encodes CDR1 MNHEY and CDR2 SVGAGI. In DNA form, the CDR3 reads TGTGCCAGCAGTTACTCTCAGGGCGGTCGCACTGAAGCTTTCTTT. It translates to CASSYSQGGRTEAFF.

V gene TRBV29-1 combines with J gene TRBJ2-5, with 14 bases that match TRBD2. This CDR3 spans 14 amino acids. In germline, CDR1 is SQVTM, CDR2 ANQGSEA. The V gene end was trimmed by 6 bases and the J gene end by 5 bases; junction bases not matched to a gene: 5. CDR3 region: CSVSGTSGSETQYF. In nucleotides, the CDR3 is TGCAGCGTGTCCGGGACTAGCGGGAGTGAGACCCAGTACTTC. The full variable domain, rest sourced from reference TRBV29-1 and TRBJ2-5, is SAVISQKPSRDICQRGTSLTIQCQVDSQVTMMFWYRQQPGQSLTLIATANQGSEATYESGFVIDKFPISRPNLTFSTLTVSNMSPEDSSIYLCSVSGTSGSETQYFGPGTRLLVL.

CDR3 DNA: TGTGCCAGCAGCCCGCCGGGGAGCCGGAGCACAGATACGCAGTATTTT. It codes for CASSPPGSRSTDTQYF. The rearrangement links TRBV7-6 to TRBJ2-3; perhaps TRBD2 as D (5 bases). The V gene lost 5 bases and the J gene lost 0 bases, with 15 bases spanning the gap. The CDR3 sequence is 16 residues long. The germline gives CDR1 SGHVS, CDR2 FNYEAQ.